This T cell receptor beta chain was obtained from a study of cytomegalovirus exposure and HLA in healthy donors. Germline V CDR1 and CDR2: MNHNS, SASEGT. Trimming pared 7 bases from V and 1 base from J, leaving 4 bases between. The CDR3 is 12 amino acids. 13 Jbeta primers and 60 Vbeta primers were used for the PCR. Produced via immunoSEQ multiplex PCR; TCRdb's table is partial and in-frame only. The data hold about 160,000 clones, with roughly 70% observed a single time. With regard to this clone: Its target is not known.

Study-wide findings and caveats: A later analysis found TCR association rates differed by HLA locus, highest for DRB1 and lowest for HLA-C.

The rearrangement uses TRBV6-1 and TRBJ2-2; D remains ambiguous. The clonotype comes from a man aged 35 to 55 in good health and CMV-seropositive. The sample was PBMCs. The CDR3 coding sequence is TGTGCCAGCACCAGGAACACCGGGGAGCTGTTTTTT. This codes for CASTRNTGELFF.